The 2 T cell receptor beta chains below all came from one sample that was sequenced in a study of blood T cell repertoires in COVID-19. Measured with immunoSEQ multiplex PCR; TCRdb has only the in-frame clones, and not every one. The table has around 120,000 clones, 85% to 90% seen once; the top ten hold around 4.1%. Sequencing was done on a sample of peripheral blood. The receptors come from a woman in her sixties or seventies with COVID-19, enrolled during active disease.

This sequence joins TRBV7-2 and TRBJ1-6, with D possibly being TRBD1 (6 bases). V lost 5 bases, J lost 9 bases, and 11 bases lay in between. Germline V lookup: CDR1 SGHTA, CDR2 FQGNSA. This CDR3 has 13 amino acids. CDR3: CASSAGVGSPLHF. CDR3 DNA sequence: TGTGCCAGCAGCGCAGGGGTTGGTTCACCCCTCCACTTT.

V gene TRBV5-6 combines with J gene TRBJ2-2; perhaps TRBD2 as D (7 bases). The CDR3 totals 15 residues. Trimming took off 3 bases at V and 2 bases at J, with 11 bases between the two ends. Germline V gene lookup returns CDR1 SGHDT and CDR2 YYEEEE. The CDR3 reads CASSYGGTNTGELFF. Here the CDR3 DNA reads TGTGCCAGCAGCTACGGGGGGACAAACACCGGGGAGCTGTTTTTT.